This T cell receptor (beta chain) was identified during a study of cytotoxic CD8 clonotypes in ibrutinib-treated CLL. This table comes from immunoSEQ multiplex PCR, and its TCRdb copy is limited to in-frame clones, with some not included. The sample carries more than 200,000 clones, approximately 75% recorded once. This clonotype originated in a human donor with chronic lymphocytic leukemia. Sample: PBMCs, taken after 12 months of ibrutinib treatment.

The CDR3 DNA is TGTGCCAGCAGCTTAGGAACAGTGGGGGAACTATATGGCTACACCTTC. It specifies CASSLGTVGELYGYTF. V usage is TRBV7-9 and J usage is TRBJ1-2; D is perhaps TRBD1 (5 bases). Germline lookup yields CDR1 SEHNR and CDR2 FQNEAQ (reference sequence). This CDR3 has 16 residues. Trimming removed 1 base at V and 5 bases at J, with 17 bases between.